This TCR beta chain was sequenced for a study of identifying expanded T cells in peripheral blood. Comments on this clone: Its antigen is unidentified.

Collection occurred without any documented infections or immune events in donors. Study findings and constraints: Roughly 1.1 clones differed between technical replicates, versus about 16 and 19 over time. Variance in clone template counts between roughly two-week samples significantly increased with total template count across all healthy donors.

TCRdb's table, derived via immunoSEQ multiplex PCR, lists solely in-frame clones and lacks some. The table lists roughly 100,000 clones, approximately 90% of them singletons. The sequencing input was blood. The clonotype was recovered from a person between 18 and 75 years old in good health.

CDR3 DNA sequence: TGTGCCAGCAGCTTAGCTAGGGGAACAGCCCCAAATGAGCAGTTCTTC. Amino acids: CASSLARGTAPNEQFF. The chain employs TRBV7-6 and TRBJ2-1; weak D call: TRBD1 (5 bases). Germline V gene data show CDR1 as SGHVS and CDR2 as FNYEAQ. This CDR3 is 16 amino acids long. V shed 0 bases and J shed 7 bases, with 16 bases lying between them.